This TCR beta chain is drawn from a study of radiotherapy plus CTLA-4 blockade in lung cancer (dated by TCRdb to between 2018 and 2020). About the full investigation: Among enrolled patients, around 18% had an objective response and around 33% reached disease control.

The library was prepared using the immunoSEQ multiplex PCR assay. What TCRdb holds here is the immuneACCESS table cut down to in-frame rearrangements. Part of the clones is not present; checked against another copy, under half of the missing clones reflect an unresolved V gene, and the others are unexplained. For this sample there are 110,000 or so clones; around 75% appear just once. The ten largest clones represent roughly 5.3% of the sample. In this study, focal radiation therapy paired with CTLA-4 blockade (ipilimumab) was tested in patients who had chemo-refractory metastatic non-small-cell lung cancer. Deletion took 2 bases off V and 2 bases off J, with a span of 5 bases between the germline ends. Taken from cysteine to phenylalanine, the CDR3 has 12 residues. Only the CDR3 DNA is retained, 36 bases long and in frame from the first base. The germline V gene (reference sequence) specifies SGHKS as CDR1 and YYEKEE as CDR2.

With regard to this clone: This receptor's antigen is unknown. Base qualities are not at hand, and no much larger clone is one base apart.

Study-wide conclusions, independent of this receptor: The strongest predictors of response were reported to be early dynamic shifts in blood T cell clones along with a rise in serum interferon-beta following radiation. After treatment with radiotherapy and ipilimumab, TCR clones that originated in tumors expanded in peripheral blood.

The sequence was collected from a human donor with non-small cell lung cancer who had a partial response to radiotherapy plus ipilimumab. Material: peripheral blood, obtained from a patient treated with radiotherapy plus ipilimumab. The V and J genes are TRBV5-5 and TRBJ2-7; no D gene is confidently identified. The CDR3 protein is CASSFSPYEQYF. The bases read TGTGCCAGCAGCTTTAGTCCCTACGAGCAGTACTTC.